This is a list of T cell receptor beta chains from one sample in a study of T-cell reconstitution after alpha-beta-depleted transplantation in children. Using its own MiXCR run on the PCR reads, TCRdb lists one record per CDR3 protein. The sample includes approximately 240,000 distinct CDR3 sequences, about 9.2% of them seen just once. This material consisted of PBMCs from the stem cell graft donor, taken from the stem cell graft. The receptors shown here come from a human donor who donated a stem cell graft to a child with acute lymphoblastic leukemia. The CDR3 runs from the conserved cysteine through the conserved F or W. The order of the fields is clone size, D gene, V gene, J gene, CDR3 DNA, CDR3 protein. The D gene is left open where the match is weak. Clone size appears in some rows only: once, few, many, or a class for an expanded clone.

clone size: few
D gene: -
V gene: TRBV2
J gene: TRBJ2-7
CDR3 DNA: TGTGCCTCCGATGGGGGCTACGAGCAGTACTTC
CDR3 protein: CASDGGYEQYF

clone size: -
D gene: -
V gene: TRBV29-1
J gene: TRBJ2-2
CDR3 DNA: TGCAGCGTCCGTTGGCAGGGAGACACCGGGGAGCTGTTTTTT
CDR3 protein: CSVRWQGDTGELFF

clone size: -
D gene: -
V gene: TRBV12-5
J gene: TRBJ2-3
CDR3 DNA: TGTGCTAGTGGCTTAAGATTAGATACGCAGTATTTT
CDR3 protein: CASGLRLDTQYF

clone size: -
D gene: -
V gene: TRBV30
J gene: TRBJ1-2
CDR3 DNA: TGTGCCTGCCACCGGGGGGGTCGGAACTATGGCTACACCTTC
CDR3 protein: CACHRGGRNYGYTF

clone size: -
D gene: -
V gene: TRBV12-3/TRBV12-4
J gene: TRBJ2-2
CDR3 DNA: TGTGCCAGCAGTTTAGCGCCAGGGGACCCTAACTACACCGGGGAGCTGTTTTTT
CDR3 protein: CASSLAPGDPNYTGELFF

clone size: few
D gene: TRBD1
V gene: TRBV12-3/TRBV12-4
J gene: TRBJ1-5
CDR3 DNA: TGTGCCAGCAGCAAGTTGGGACAGAATAACCATATCATTGGCAATCAGCCCCAGCATTTT
CDR3 protein: CASSKLGQNNHIIGNQPQHF

clone size: many
D gene: -
V gene: TRBV6-5
J gene: TRBJ2-2
CDR3 DNA: TGTGCCAGCAGTGGTTACACCGGGGAGCTGTTTTTT
CDR3 protein: CASSGYTGELFF

clone size: -
D gene: TRBD1
V gene: TRBV27
J gene: TRBJ1-5
CDR3 DNA: TGTGCCAGCAGTTGGCGGGGACAGGGAAGGGGAATGGGTCAGCCCCAGCATTTT
CDR3 protein: CASSWRGQGRGMGQPQHF

clone size: few
D gene: -
V gene: TRBV20-1
J gene: TRBJ1-1
CDR3 DNA: TGCAGTGTTTCAGGGTTATGGTCAATGAACACTGAAGCTTTCTTT
CDR3 protein: CSVSGLWSMNTEAFF

clone size: many
D gene: TRBD2
V gene: TRBV5-4
J gene: TRBJ2-3
CDR3 DNA: TGTGCCAGCAGCGTGGGACTAGCGGTTAGCACAGATACGCAGTATTTT
CDR3 protein: CASSVGLAVSTDTQYF

clone size: -
D gene: -
V gene: TRBV11-2
J gene: TRBJ1-2
CDR3 DNA: TGTGCCAGCAGCTTAGAGGGATCCCCTAACTATGGCTACACCTTC
CDR3 protein: CASSLEGSPNYGYTF

clone size: -
D gene: TRBD2
V gene: TRBV5-1
J gene: TRBJ2-3
CDR3 DNA: TGCGCCAGCAGCACCGGGACTAGCGAAGCAGATACGCAGTATTTT
CDR3 protein: CASSTGTSEADTQYF

clone size: few
D gene: -
V gene: TRBV4-2
J gene: TRBJ2-1
CDR3 DNA: TGTGCCAGCAGCCAAGATCGCGGGACTGACGACAATGAGCAGTTCTTC
CDR3 protein: CASSQDRGTDDNEQFF

clone size: -
D gene: -
V gene: TRBV5-1
J gene: TRBJ2-2
CDR3 DNA: TGCGCCAGCAGCTCCTCCAGGGAGTACACCGGGGAGCTGTTTTTT
CDR3 protein: CASSSSREYTGELFF

clone size: many
D gene: -
V gene: TRBV2
J gene: TRBJ1-3
CDR3 DNA: TGTGCCAGCAACACGGCCTCTGGAAACACCATATATTTT
CDR3 protein: CASNTASGNTIYF

clone size: few
D gene: TRBD1
V gene: TRBV14
J gene: TRBJ2-5
CDR3 DNA: TGTGCCAGCAGCACCCGGGACAGGGTCAGGCCGGAGACCCAGTACTTC
CDR3 protein: CASSTRDRVRPETQYF

clone size: few
D gene: -
V gene: TRBV11-2
J gene: TRBJ1-5
CDR3 DNA: TGTGCCAGCGCACCGGGGGGGAATCAGCCCCAGCATTTT
CDR3 protein: CASAPGGNQPQHF

clone size: few
D gene: -
V gene: TRBV3-1
J gene: TRBJ1-1
CDR3 DNA: TGTGCCAGCAGCCTCTCCCCCGGCAGGGACACTGAAGCTTTCTTT
CDR3 protein: CASSLSPGRDTEAFF

clone size: -
D gene: -
V gene: TRBV6-5
J gene: TRBJ2-7
CDR3 DNA: TGTGCCAGGAGTTACCCGGTTTGGGGCGGGGAGCAGTACTTC
CDR3 protein: CARSYPVWGGEQYF

clone size: few
D gene: -
V gene: TRBV29-1
J gene: TRBJ2-3
CDR3 DNA: TGCAGCGTTGTCCGGTCTCCGGATACGCAGTATTTT
CDR3 protein: CSVVRSPDTQYF

clone size: many
D gene: -
V gene: TRBV6-5
J gene: TRBJ1-2
CDR3 DNA: TGTGCCAGCAGTTTATTAGACGGGGTGTCTAACTATGGCTACACCTTC
CDR3 protein: CASSLLDGVSNYGYTF

clone size: -
D gene: -
V gene: TRBV6-2/TRBV6-3
J gene: TRBJ2-1
CDR3 DNA: TGTGCCAGCAGTTCGAACAGGCTTCAGTACAATGAGCAGTTCTTC
CDR3 protein: CASSSNRLQYNEQFF

clone size: few
D gene: -
V gene: TRBV27
J gene: TRBJ1-2
CDR3 DNA: TGTGCCAGCAGAGACAGCAACTATGGCTACACCTTC
CDR3 protein: CASRDSNYGYTF

clone size: many
D gene: -
V gene: TRBV18
J gene: TRBJ1-4
CDR3 DNA: TGTGCCAGCTCACCACTTAACAGCGGTCCAACTAATGAAAAACTGTTTTTT
CDR3 protein: CASSPLNSGPTNEKLFF

clone size: -
D gene: -
V gene: TRBV5-1
J gene: TRBJ1-5
CDR3 DNA: TGCGCCAGCAGCCCGACGGGGTCCAGAAATCAGCCCCAGCATTTT
CDR3 protein: CASSPTGSRNQPQHF

clone size: -
D gene: -
V gene: TRBV7-2
J gene: TRBJ2-5
CDR3 DNA: TGTGCCAGCAGCTTAAGGGAGAAAGAGACCCAGTACTTC
CDR3 protein: CASSLREKETQYF

clone size: -
D gene: TRBD2
V gene: TRBV5-1
J gene: TRBJ2-2
CDR3 DNA: TGCGCCAGCAGCAATCGACTAGCGGGGGCCCAGAACACCGGGGAGCTGTTTTTT
CDR3 protein: CASSNRLAGAQNTGELFF

clone size: many
D gene: -
V gene: TRBV7-9
J gene: TRBJ1-2
CDR3 DNA: TGTGCCAGCAGCTCGGAGGGGACCACCTTATATGGCTACACCTTC
CDR3 protein: CASSSEGTTLYGYTF

clone size: -
D gene: -
V gene: TRBV6-1
J gene: TRBJ2-7
CDR3 DNA: TGTGCCAGCAGCCTACAGGGACGGAGGGAGGGCGAGCAGTACTTC
CDR3 protein: CASSLQGRREGEQYF

clone size: few
D gene: -
V gene: TRBV3-1
J gene: TRBJ2-5
CDR3 DNA: TGTGCCAGCAGCCAAGAAGGCCAAGAGACCCAGTACTTC
CDR3 protein: CASSQEGQETQYF

clone size: many
D gene: -
V gene: TRBV5-5
J gene: TRBJ1-4
CDR3 DNA: TGTGCCAGCAGCTTAGGTACCGCCTTTGAAAAACTGTTTTTT
CDR3 protein: CASSLGTAFEKLFF

clone size: -
D gene: TRBD2
V gene: TRBV7-2
J gene: TRBJ2-3
CDR3 DNA: TGTGCCAGCAGCTCCCTTTCGGCTAGCGGGGATACAGATACGCAGTATTTT
CDR3 protein: CASSSLSASGDTDTQYF

clone size: medium-sized
D gene: -
V gene: TRBV5-1
J gene: TRBJ2-2
CDR3 DNA: TGCGCCAGCAGCTTGAGGGCAGCGAACACCGGGGAGCTGTTTTTT
CDR3 protein: CASSLRAANTGELFF

clone size: few
D gene: TRBD1
V gene: TRBV24-1
J gene: TRBJ1-6
CDR3 DNA: TGTGCCACCAGCCGGACAGGGGTTAATTCACCCCTCCACTTT
CDR3 protein: CATSRTGVNSPLHF

clone size: few
D gene: -
V gene: TRBV5-1
J gene: TRBJ2-7
CDR3 DNA: TGCGCCAGCAGCTTGGGGACAGAAGTCTACGAGCAGTACTTC
CDR3 protein: CASSLGTEVYEQYF